The clone carrying this TCR beta chain was picked up a small number of times. The antigen is not known. Patients were excluded for autoimmune disease history or systemic immunosuppression. Measured with immunoSEQ multiplex PCR; TCRdb has only the in-frame clones, and not every one. This table has 72,000 or so clones, roughly nine tenths appearing once. Germline-derived CDR1 and CDR2 are SGHTA and FQGTGA. CDR3 length equals 12 residues. With 6 bases removed from V and 5 bases from J, the gap between germline ends came to 8 bases. The data were taken from a study of OX40 agonist ivuxolimab in advanced cancers. At the level of the study: As their treatment, patients were administered ivuxolimab, an agonistic anti-OX40 (CD134) antibody. Partial responses occurred in three patients (one hepatocellular carcinoma, two cutaneous melanoma). Study-level results: Part of the nonresponder group also had normalized T-cell clonal expansion that was low.

The clonotype originates from an adult with an advanced solid tumor such as melanoma, head and neck, liver or kidney cancer. The chain is built from TRBV7-3 and TRBJ2-1; the D is unclear. This material consisted of CD4+ or CD8+ T cells sorted from blood, taken in a trial of the OX40 agonist ivuxolimab. DNA for the CDR3: TGTGCCAGCAGTTCCGCAAACAATGAGCAGTTCTTC. The encoded protein is CASSSANNEQFF.